This entry lists 25 T cell receptor beta chains sequenced from one sample in a study of T cells after yellow fever vaccination. In TCRdb, the 5' RACE reads were re-called with MiXCR into one record per CDR3 protein. The profile shows some 30,000 distinct CDR3 sequences, 4.4% of them singletons. The specimen was CD8+ T cells sorted from PBMCs, collected 5 days after the yellow fever booster vaccination. The receptors stem from a young man who received the YFV17D yellow fever vaccine.

This clonotype was picked up a small number of times. The chain combines TRBV5-4 with TRBJ2-1; no definite D call. Germline-derived CDR1 and CDR2 are SGHNT and YYREEE (reference sequence). CDR3 length: 13 residues. With 0 bases removed from V and 10 bases from J, the gap between germline ends came to 11 bases. Written as DNA, the CDR3 is TGTGCCAGCAGCTTGGACATACTATACGAGCAGTTCTTC. It codes for CASSLDILYEQFF.

This clonotype was seen many times. V usage is TRBV20-1 and J usage is TRBJ2-7, with a tentative D call TRBD2 (6 bases). Trimming stripped 4 bases from V and 1 base from J, with 14 bases between. The germline gives CDR1 DFQATT, CDR2 SNEGSKA (reference sequence). The CDR3 is 14 residues long. The CDR3 bases are TGCAGTGCTAAGGACGGGAGCACTTCCTACGAGCAGTACTTC. The encoded protein is CSAKDGSTSYEQYF.

This clonotype was observed at least ten times. The chain combines TRBV20-1 with TRBJ2-7; TRBD2 aligns across 8 bases. The CDR3 contains 17 residues. Trimming cost V 0 bases and J 9 bases; bases outside gene matches: 19. CDR1 is DFQATT, CDR2 SNEGSKA, per germline (reference sequence). The CDR3: CSARDRGGRHVVDGQYF. The DNA for the CDR3 is TGCAGTGCTAGAGATCGAGGCGGGAGGCATGTTGTGGATGGGCAGTACTTC.

This clonotype was seen a few times. The chain uses TRBV20-1 and TRBJ2-7; 9 bases align to TRBD2. The CDR3 has 14 residues. Unmatched junction bases numbered 7, after V lost 5 bases and J lost 2 bases. Germline values: CDR1 DFQATT, CDR2 SNEGSKA (reference sequence). In DNA, the CDR3 is TGCAGTGCTCCAACTAGCGGGTATCCCTACGAGCAGTACTTC. This gives the protein CSAPTSGYPYEQYF.

This clonotype appeared many times. The chain combines TRBV6-1 with TRBJ2-7, with D maybe TRBD1 (6 bases). Between the trimmed V and J ends, which lost 3 bases and 0 bases, there was a span of 15 bases. The CDR3 contains 16 residues. Looked up from germline, CDR1 is MNHNS and CDR2 is SASEGT. The CDR3 loop reads CASSESPGVSSYEQYF. The DNA of the CDR3 is TGTGCCAGCAGTGAGAGCCCAGGGGTCAGCTCCTACGAGCAGTACTTC.

Ten or more counts support this clonotype. The rearrangement joins TRBV3-1 to TRBJ2-5; the D gene is possibly TRBD2 (5 bases). V was pared by 1 base and J by 4 bases, with 13 bases between. The CDR3 has 15 residues. CDR1 is LGHDT, CDR2 YNNKEL, per germline (reference sequence). The CDR3 bases are TGTGCCAGCAGCCAAGGGCCTATGGCGGGAGAGACCCAGTACTTC. It specifies CASSQGPMAGETQYF.

There are many counts of this clonotype. The rearrangement uses TRBV7-9 and TRBJ2-3; tentatively, D is TRBD2 (6 bases). CDR1 SEHNR and CDR2 FQNEAQ come from the germline V gene (reference sequence). Trimming took 6 bases from V and 4 from J, leaving 20 bases between them. There are 16 residues in the CDR3. Written as DNA, the CDR3 is TGTGCCAGCAGGAGCCTCACCGGGGGAATCGCAGATACGCAGTATTTT. This gives the protein CASRSLTGGIADTQYF.

At least ten counts were recorded for this clonotype. The V and J genes are TRBV12-3 or TRBV12-4 and TRBJ2-6; D not certain. The germline V and J ends were trimmed by 8 bases and 1 base, with 27 bases remaining between them. This CDR3 is 20 amino acids long. CDR3 DNA: TGTGCCAGCTCATTACTCCTTGATGGGGAAACCGATTCTGGGGCCAACGTCCTGACTTTC. Its protein is CASSLLLDGETDSGANVLTF.

The sample holds many counts of this clonotype. The rearrangement joins TRBV20-1 to TRBJ2-1, with 11 bases fitting TRBD2. CDR1 and CDR2 from the germline V gene are DFQATT and SNEGSKA (reference sequence). The V and J ends lost 1 base and 7 bases, in that order; junction bases with no gene match: 6. The CDR3 consists of 15 residues. Here the CDR3 DNA reads TGCAGTGCTAGAGGGGTTAGCGGGAGGGTGAATGAGCAGTTCTTC. Translated: CSARGVSGRVNEQFF.

This clonotype has ten or more counts. The chain is built from TRBV5-6 and TRBJ2-1; 13 nucleotides line up with TRBD2. J lost 7 bases, V lost 4 bases, and 5 bases had no gene match. Germline CDR1 and CDR2: SGHDT and YYEEEE. The CDR3 has 15 residues. CDR3 in amino acids: CASSLRTSGRNEQFF. The CDR3 region has the DNA TGTGCCAGCAGCCTCCGGACTAGCGGGAGAAATGAGCAGTTCTTC.

At least ten counts were recorded for this clonotype. The chain joins TRBV20-1 to TRBJ2-3; D is perhaps TRBD1 (5 bases). Germline values: CDR1 DFQATT, CDR2 SNEGSKA (reference sequence). V shed 3 bases and J shed 5 bases, with 18 bases lying between them. This CDR3 region has 15 residues. The CDR3 DNA follows: TGCAGTGCTAGGGTGGCAGGGAATGTTCGAGATACGCAGTATTTT. It yields the protein CSARVAGNVRDTQYF.

This clonotype has at least ten counts. The genes are TRBV24-1 and TRBJ2-1, with 8 bases aligning to TRBD2. V was pared by 3 bases and J by 2 bases, with 5 bases of the junction left unmatched. The CDR3 covers 16 residues. In germline, CDR1 is KGHDR, CDR2 SFDVKD. The CDR3, as DNA: TGTGCCACCAGTGATCAGCGGGAGTCGACCTACAATGAGCAGTTCTTC. Its translation is CATSDQRESTYNEQFF.

This clonotype was observed at least ten times. The V and J genes are TRBV15 and TRBJ2-3; D is perhaps TRBD2 (6 bases). Germline V gene data show CDR1 as LNHNV and CDR2 as YYDKDF (reference sequence). CDR3 length: 17 residues. The V gene lost 1 base and the J gene lost 5 bases, with 19 bases spanning the gap. As DNA, the CDR3 is TGTGCCACCAGCAGAGTACCGGGACCTGGAGGGGTAGATACGCAGTATTTT. Protein sequence: CATSRVPGPGGVDTQYF.

This clonotype came up many times. The V gene is TRBV7-8, the J gene TRBJ2-5, with TRBD1 matching over 8 bases. Trimming cost V 1 base and J 3 bases; bases outside gene matches: 1. Germline assignment: CDR1 SGHVS and CDR2 FQNEAQ. This CDR3 region has 14 residues. The CDR3 coding sequence is TGTGCCAGCAGCTTAGAGACAGGGGAAGAGACCCAGTACTTC. Translation: CASSLETGEETQYF.

This clonotype appeared many times. The rearrangement uses TRBV28 and TRBJ2-1; possible D gene TRBD1, 6 bases. The CDR3 spans 18 residues. V was pared by 1 base and J by 3 bases, with 19 bases between. Germline V lookup: CDR1 MDHEN, CDR2 SYDVKM. Written as DNA, the CDR3 is TGTGCCAGCAGTTTATCCCATTTTGGACAGAGTTACTACAATGAGCAGTTCTTC. Its protein is CASSLSHFGQSYYNEQFF. Using reference TRBV28 and TRBJ2-1 for the parts outside the CDR3, the full variable domain is DVKVTQSSRYLVKRTGEKVFLECVQDMDHENMFWYRQDPGLGLRLIYFSYDVKMKEKGDIPEGYSVSREKKERFSLILESASTNQTSMYLCASSLSHFGQSYYNEQFFGPGTRLTVL.

There are many counts of this clonotype. The V call is TRBV28, the J call TRBJ2-7, with 9 bases aligning to TRBD1. V was pared by 7 bases and J by 4 bases, with 8 bases of the junction left unmatched. Germline V CDR1 and CDR2: MDHEN, SYDVKM. This CDR3 comprises 14 residues. In DNA, the CDR3 is TGTGCCAGCAACTTGGACAGGGGTCTTTACGAGCAGTACTTC. Translating gives CASNLDRGLYEQYF.

This clonotype was observed many times. This chain uses TRBV12-3 or TRBV12-4 with TRBJ2-7; D possibly corresponds to TRBD2 (5 bases). The CDR3 is 15 residues long. Trimming removed 0 bases from V and 3 bases from J, with 12 bases in between. The CDR3 region has the DNA TGTGCCAGCAGTTTAGCTTGGCTAGCAGGCTACGAGCAGTACTTC. The encoded protein is CASSLAWLAGYEQYF.

This clonotype was observed at least ten times. The CDR3 nucleotides read TGTGCCAGCAGCTTATTCACAGAGGAGGTCGAGCAGTACTTC. This gives the protein CASSLFTEEVEQYF. The gene calls are TRBV7-6 and TRBJ2-7; the D gene is possibly TRBD2 (5 bases). Per the germline V gene, CDR1 is SGHVS and CDR2 is FNYEAQ. Trimming took off 2 bases at V and 6 bases at J, with 14 bases between the two ends. The CDR3 is made up of 14 amino acids. The full variable domain, in which reference TRBV7-6 and TRBJ2-7 provide the parts outside the CDR3, is GAGVSQSPRYKVTKRGQDVALRCDPISGHVSLYWYRQALGQGPEFLTYFNYEAQQDKSGLPNDRFSAERPEGSISTLTIQRTEQRDSAMYRCASSLFTEEVEQYFGPGTRLTVT.

This clonotype was detected many times. The CDR3 region is CASSAYGKETQYF. The DNA of the CDR3 is TGTGCCAGCAGCGCCTACGGAAAAGAGACCCAGTACTTC. The chain carries TRBV6-1 and TRBJ2-5, with unresolved D. Trimming left V 6 bases short and J 3 bases short, with 11 bases between. The CDR3 contains 13 residues. Germline V gene sequence: CDR1 MNHNS, CDR2 SASEGT.

This clonotype was seen repeatedly, ten times or more. The rearrangement uses TRBV18 and TRBJ1-2; D unclear. The length of the CDR3 is 15 residues. Germline V gives CDR1 KGHSH, CDR2 LQKENI. V was cut by 7 bases and J by 0 bases, with 15 bases left in between. The CDR3 coding sequence is TGTGCCAGCTTTCCGAGGGCAGTTACTAACTATGGCTACACCTTC. This sequence encodes CASFPRAVTNYGYTF.

This clonotype has at least ten counts. The rearrangement joins TRBV5-1 to TRBJ2-7; D gene unclear. CDR3 size: 15 residues. Trimming left V 4 bases short and J 0 bases short, with 14 bases between. CDR1 is SGHRS and CDR2 is YFSETQ in the germline V gene. CDR3 DNA sequence: TGCGCCAGCAGCCCTGCTGCCACCTTCTCCTACGAGCAGTACTTC. It specifies CASSPAATFSYEQYF.

This clonotype is termed large. The chain is built from TRBV2 and TRBJ1-1; 8 bases align to TRBD1. In germline, CDR1 is SNHLY, CDR2 FYNNEI. The CDR3 has 15 amino acids. With 7 bases clipped from V and 4 bases from J, the junction kept 11 bases outside the gene matches. The CDR3 coding sequence is TGTGCCAGCACCTCCCCGGACAGGGTTGGCACTGAAGCTTTCTTT. It is translated as CASTSPDRVGTEAFF.

This clonotype was seen many times. The chain has TRBV20-1 and TRBJ2-3; D unclear. The germline V gene encodes CDR1 DFQATT and CDR2 SNEGSKA (reference sequence). The CDR3 has 11 amino acids. The V end lost 5 bases, the J end lost 0 bases, and 3 bases lay between the germline ends. The CDR3 here is CSAPSTDTQYF. The CDR3 DNA reads as TGCAGTGCTCCTAGCACAGATACGCAGTATTTT.

The sample holds many counts of this clonotype. The CDR3 protein is CASSQESATDTQYF. CDR3 DNA: TGTGCCAGCAGCCAAGAGTCAGCAACAGATACGCAGTATTTT. The V call is TRBV4-2, the J call TRBJ2-3; no clear D gene. The CDR3 extends over 14 amino acids. Germline CDR1 LGHNA, CDR2 YNFKEQ. With 0 bases removed from V and 3 bases from J, the gap between germline ends came to 7 bases.

This clonotype was observed many times. The V call is TRBV11-2, the J call TRBJ2-1, with no clear D. The CDR3 contains 14 residues. Germline V gene sequence: CDR1 SGHAT, CDR2 FQNNGV. Trimming pared 1 base from V and 5 bases from J, leaving 9 bases between. CDR3 region: CASSLVPIDNEQFF. Written as DNA, the CDR3 is TGTGCCAGCAGCTTAGTTCCCATCGACAATGAGCAGTTCTTC.